These 29 T cell receptor beta chains originate from one sample sequenced in a study of T cell responses to AZD1222 COVID-19 vaccine. This table comes from immunoSEQ multiplex PCR, and its TCRdb copy is limited to in-frame clones, with some not included. Of around 150,000 clones listed, roughly 94% are singletons. The sequencing here drew on peripheral blood, taken on day 0 of AZD1222 vaccination. All receptors come from an adult in good health.

The gene calls are TRBV5-1 and TRBJ1-1, with 9 nucleotides matching TRBD1. CDR1 and CDR2 from the germline V gene are SGHRS and YFSETQ. V lost 3 bases and J lost 3; bases outside the gene matches: 3. The CDR3 runs to 14 residues. For the CDR3, the DNA is TGCGCCAGCAGCTGGACAGGGGCCGACACTGAAGCTTTCTTT. This sequence encodes CASSWTGADTEAFF. Filled out from reference TRBV5-1 and TRBJ1-1, the complete variable domain reads KAGVTQTPRYLIKTRGQQVTLSCSPISGHRSVSWYQQTPGQGLQFLFEYFSETQRNKGNFPGRFSGRQFSNSRSEMNVSTLELGDSALYLCASSWTGADTEAFFGQGTRLTVV.

The chain recombines TRBV12-3 or TRBV12-4 with TRBJ1-2; the D is unclear. The germline V and J ends were trimmed by 10 bases and 2 bases, with 11 bases remaining between them. CDR3 size: 12 residues. CDR3 amino acids: CAIEAENYGYTF. CDR3 DNA: TGTGCCATCGAGGCCGAAAACTATGGCTACACCTTC.

The chain links TRBV21-1 to TRBJ2-1; the table's D call of TRBD2 was not tested on the DNA. TRBV21-1 is a pseudogene. The CDR3 is made up of 13 amino acids. This chain's CDR3 is CANSLTIPNEQFF. In DNA form, the CDR3 reads TGTGCCAACTCTCTCACTATCCCCAATGAGCAGTTCTTC.

The chain carries TRBV10-1 and TRBJ2-3, with D possibly matching TRBD1 (5 bases). The CDR3 is 14 residues long. V was pared by 2 bases and J by 6 bases, with 12 bases between. Germline assignment: CDR1 WNHNN and CDR2 SYGVQD (reference sequence). CDR3 sequence: CASSENPTEDTQYF. DNA of the CDR3: TGCGCCAGCAGTGAGAACCCGACAGAGGATACGCAGTATTTT.

The chain recombines TRBV5-1 with TRBJ2-5, with D tentatively TRBD1 or TRBD2 (5 bases each). V was clipped by 4 bases and J by 5 bases, with 18 bases between them. Germline-derived CDR1 and CDR2 are SGHRS and YFSETQ. The CDR3 sequence is 15 residues long. The CDR3 here is CASSVPSGSSETQYF. The CDR3 DNA reads as TGCGCCAGCAGCGTTCCTTCAGGGAGTTCGGAGACCCAGTACTTC.

The genes are TRBV27 and TRBJ2-2, with D tentatively TRBD1 or TRBD2 (6 bases each). Per the germline V gene, CDR1 is MNHEY and CDR2 is SMNVEV (reference sequence). Trimming removed 6 bases at V and 9 bases at J, with 20 bases between. This CDR3 has 15 residues. In nucleotides, the CDR3 is TGTGCCAGCAGCATTATGGGGGGCGGACGCCGGGAGCTGTTTTTT. It specifies CASSIMGGGRRELFF.

The V gene is TRBV2, the J gene TRBJ1-3; D is possibly TRBD1 (5 bases). This CDR3 has 14 residues. Germline assignment: CDR1 SNHLY and CDR2 FYNNEI. The germline V and J ends were trimmed by 4 bases and 4 bases, with 11 bases remaining between them. The CDR3 here is CASSAGQAGNTIYF. The CDR3 DNA reads as TGTGCCAGCAGTGCGGGGCAGGCGGGAAACACCATATATTTT.

The chain recombines TRBV6-2 or TRBV6-3 with TRBJ1-1; the match to TRBD1 covers 7 bases. Losses at the gene ends were 0 bases for V and 6 bases for J; bases not matched to a gene: 10. CDR1 and CDR2 from the germline V gene are MNHEY and SVGEGT. CDR3 length: 16 residues. The DNA of the CDR3 is TGTGCCAGCAGTTACTCGATGGGGACAGCAACATCTGAAGCTTTCTTT. It specifies CASSYSMGTATSEAFF.

The chain links TRBV10-1 to TRBJ1-6; D not certain. The CDR3 is 13 residues long. Germline V gene data show CDR1 as WNHNN and CDR2 as SYGVQD (reference sequence). Deletions cut 6 bases from V and 0 bases from J, with 3 bases between. CDR3 DNA: TGCGCCAGCAGGAGCTCCTATAATTCACCCCTCCACTTT. Residues: CASRSSYNSPLHF.

The genes are TRBV12-3 or TRBV12-4 and TRBJ2-1; 7 nucleotides match TRBD2. The CDR3 covers 13 residues. With 7 bases clipped from V and 5 bases from J, the junction kept 5 bases outside the gene matches. This CDR3 is CASTGLGDNEQFF. CDR3 nucleotide sequence: TGTGCCAGCACCGGACTAGGGGACAATGAGCAGTTCTTC.

J is TRBJ2-5 and V is TRBV11-2, with D possibly TRBD1 on 6 matching bases. The length of the CDR3 is 16 residues. Germline CDR1 is SGHAT and CDR2 is FQNNGV. With 5 bases removed from V and 2 bases from J, the gap between germline ends came to 18 bases. The CDR3 DNA reads TGTGCCAGCAGCGCTTATATACCACAGGGTCAAGAGACCCAGTACTTC. Its protein is CASSAYIPQGQETQYF.

Worth noting for this clone: At one of its ends the junction is not consistent with the germline gene, which may arise from a read error. The rearrangement links TRBV2 to TRBJ1-2; D remains unclear. Germline V lookup: CDR1 SNHLY, CDR2 FYNNEI. The CDR3 has 11 amino acids. This CDR3 is CASSVLGQPNF. The CDR3 DNA is TGTGCCAGCAGTGTCCTCGGGCAGCCAAACTTC. The variable domain in full, with the rest retrieved from reference TRBV2 and TRBJ1-2, is EPEVTQTPSHQVTQMGQEVILRCVPISNHLYFYWYRQILGQKVEFLVSFYNNEISEKSEIFDDQFSVERPDGSNFTLKIRSTKLEDSAMYFCASSVLGQPNFGSGTRLTVV.

CDR3 bases: TGCGCCAGCAGCCAAGATCCGCACGGTGCAACTAATGAAAAACTGTTTTTT. It codes for CASSQDPHGATNEKLFF. This chain connects TRBV4-1 to TRBJ1-4; D gene ambiguous. The CDR3 contains 17 residues. Per the germline V gene, CDR1 is MGHRA and CDR2 is YSYEKL. The ends were cut back, 0 bases at V and 0 bases at J, with 11 bases in the middle.

This chain uses TRBV14 with TRBJ2-1; 8 bases are shared with TRBD2. This CDR3 is built from 17 residues. After removal of 0 bases from V and 6 bases from J, the junction contained 10 bases not matched to a gene. CDR1 and CDR2 from the germline V gene are SGHDN and FVKESK. In DNA form, the CDR3 reads TGTGCCAGCAGCCAAGAGGTTTGGCCTAGCGGGTTCAATGAGCAGTTCTTC. Translated: CASSQEVWPSGFNEQFF.

The chain joins TRBV18 to TRBJ1-2; weak D call: TRBD1 (5 bases). The CDR3 spans 15 residues. Germline CDR1 and CDR2: KGHSH and LQKENI. V shed 3 bases and J shed 6 bases, with 17 bases lying between them. The CDR3 DNA reads as TGTGCCAGCTCACCCGGGGACTTCGGACTCCATGGCTACACCTTC. Translated, it gives CASSPGDFGLHGYTF.

This clone was seen only a few times. V usage is TRBV3-1 (or the pseudogene TRBV3-2) and J usage is TRBJ2-3, with D unclear. Germline CDR1 and CDR2: LGHDT and YNNKEL (reference sequence). The CDR3 contains 16 residues. V lost 0 bases, J lost 2 bases, and 12 bases lay in between. CDR3 nucleotide sequence: TGTGCCAGCAGCCAAGAGGGCGAGTCTTACACAGATACGCAGTATTTT. This gives the protein CASSQEGESYTDTQYF.

This chain uses TRBV7-6 with TRBJ1-3, with D unclear. Trimming cost V 5 bases and J 9 bases, with 11 bases left between them. The CDR3 is made up of 12 amino acids. The germline gives CDR1 SGHVS, CDR2 FNYEAQ. The chain's CDR3 is CASSLPLSTIYF. The CDR3 bases are TGTGCCAGCAGCCTTCCTCTAAGCACCATATATTTT.

The rearrangement uses TRBV19 and TRBJ2-3, with D unresolved. V lost 0 bases to trimming and J lost 2 bases, with 12 bases between them. The CDR3 spans 16 residues. CDR1 is LNHDA, CDR2 SQIVND, per germline (reference sequence). The CDR3 DNA reads TGTGCCAGTAGTATAGACGGGCAGGCCATCACAGATACGCAGTATTTT. Protein product: CASSIDGQAITDTQYF.

This chain uses TRBV5-4 with TRBJ2-1; D gene unclear. The CDR3 covers 15 residues. Germline assignment: CDR1 SGHNT and CDR2 YYREEE (reference sequence). The ends were cut back, 5 bases at V and 0 bases at J, with 12 bases in the middle. The CDR3 sequence: CASSSGRYSYNEQFF. The DNA for the CDR3 is TGTGCCAGCAGTTCCGGACGGTACTCCTACAATGAGCAGTTCTTC. Full variable domain (remainder filled in from reference TRBV5-4 and TRBJ2-1): ETGVTQSPTHLIKTRGQQVTLRCSSQSGHNTVSWYQQALGQGPQFIFQYYREEENGRGNFPPRFSGLQFPNYSSELNVNALELDDSALYLCASSSGRYSYNEQFFGPGTRLTVL.

CDR3 in amino acids: CASSLRSYTGELFF. In nucleotides, the CDR3 is TGTGCCAGCAGCTTGCGCAGCTACACCGGGGAGCTGTTTTTT. The chain recombines TRBV5-6 with TRBJ2-2; D unclear. CDR3 length equals 14 residues. Germline V lookup: CDR1 SGHDT, CDR2 YYEEEE. V lost 1 base, J lost 3 bases, and 7 bases lay in between.

The chain has TRBV4-1 and TRBJ2-7, with TRBD2 matching over 8 bases. In germline, CDR1 is MGHRA, CDR2 YSYEKL. CDR3 size: 14 residues. V trimming: 4 bases; J trimming: 5 bases; junction bases outside the gene matches: 7. The CDR3 region is CASSPRGLVHEQYF. CDR3 nucleotide sequence: TGCGCCAGCAGCCCCAGGGGACTAGTCCACGAGCAGTACTTC.

The chain carries TRBV10-2 and TRBJ1-1; no firm D call. The CDR3 runs 14 residues. Germline V gives CDR1 WSHSY, CDR2 SAAADI. V was shortened by 6 bases and J by 1 base, with 12 bases between the two germline ends. This CDR3 reads CASRWDTENTEAFF. CDR3 DNA: TGCGCCAGCAGGTGGGATACGGAGAACACTGAAGCTTTCTTT.

This clone was detected only once. The genes are TRBV4-2 and TRBJ1-4; D remains unclear. Germline lookup yields CDR1 LGHNA and CDR2 YNFKEQ. The CDR3 is 18 residues long. Trimming cost V 0 bases and J 8 bases, with 22 bases left between them. CDR3 sequence (DNA): TGTGCCAGCAGCCAAGATCGGTCTCAGACCTTCCTAGCAGAAAAACTGTTTTTT. Translated, it gives CASSQDRSQTFLAEKLFF.

This clone was observed once. The chain links TRBV12-3 or TRBV12-4 to TRBJ2-5; D remains unclear. The germline V and J ends were trimmed by 3 bases and 4 bases, with 6 bases remaining between them. This CDR3 has 12 residues. The CDR3, as DNA: TGTGCCAGCAGTTTCCGGAGAGAGACCCAGTACTTC. Translated: CASSFRRETQYF.

The chain has TRBV7-7 and TRBJ2-3; D gene ambiguous. The germline V and J ends were trimmed by 1 base and 2 bases, with 16 bases remaining between them. The CDR3 spans 17 residues. Germline CDR1 and CDR2: SSHAT and FNYEAQ (reference sequence). For the CDR3, the DNA is TGTGCCAGCAGCTTAGAGGCTGGAGCGCCCACCACAGATACGCAGTATTTT. Protein: CASSLEAGAPTTDTQYF.

This clone came up once. The V and J genes are TRBV27 and TRBJ1-1, with a weak D call TRBD1 (5 bases). With 8 bases removed from V and 2 bases from J, the gap between germline ends came to 15 bases. Germline V lookup: CDR1 MNHEY, CDR2 SMNVEV (reference sequence). CDR3 length equals 14 residues. The chain's CDR3 is CASRPAGVNTEAFF. As DNA, the CDR3 is TGTGCCAGCCGCCCCGCGGGGGTTAACACTGAAGCTTTCTTT.

J is TRBJ1-5 and V is TRBV29-1, with D possibly being TRBD1 (5 bases). Germline V gene sequence: CDR1 SQVTM, CDR2 ANQGSEA. The CDR3 is 13 residues long. The V end was cut by 4 bases, the J end by 3 bases, with 10 bases between. In nucleotides, the CDR3 is TGCAGCGTTGTTCTACAGGCCAATCAGCCCCAGCATTTT. Its translation is CSVVLQANQPQHF.

The chain carries TRBV5-1 and TRBJ1-6, with a weak D call TRBD1 (5 bases). This CDR3 spans 14 amino acids. V lost 6 bases and J lost 9, with 16 bases in between. Germline V gene sequence: CDR1 SGHRS, CDR2 YFSETQ. DNA for the CDR3: TGCGCCAGCACATGGGACCTCGGCGGTTCACCCCTCCACTTT. Residues: CASTWDLGGSPLHF.

This chain connects TRBV11-2 to TRBJ2-7; D ambiguous. The CDR3 is 14 residues long. Germline V gives CDR1 SGHAT, CDR2 FQNNGV. Trimming shortened V by 5 bases and J by 2 bases, and 13 bases separated the two germline ends. The CDR3, as DNA: TGTGCCAGCAGCCCCCTAAGGGTAGCCTACGAGCAGTACTTC. Amino acid sequence: CASSPLRVAYEQYF. Variable domain in full (rest from reference TRBV11-2 and TRBJ2-7): EAGVAQSPRYKIIEKRQSVAFWCNPISGHATLYWYQQILGQGPKLLIQFQNNGVVDDSQLPKDRFSAERLKGVDSTLKIQPAKLEDSAVYLCASSPLRVAYEQYFGPGTRLTVT.